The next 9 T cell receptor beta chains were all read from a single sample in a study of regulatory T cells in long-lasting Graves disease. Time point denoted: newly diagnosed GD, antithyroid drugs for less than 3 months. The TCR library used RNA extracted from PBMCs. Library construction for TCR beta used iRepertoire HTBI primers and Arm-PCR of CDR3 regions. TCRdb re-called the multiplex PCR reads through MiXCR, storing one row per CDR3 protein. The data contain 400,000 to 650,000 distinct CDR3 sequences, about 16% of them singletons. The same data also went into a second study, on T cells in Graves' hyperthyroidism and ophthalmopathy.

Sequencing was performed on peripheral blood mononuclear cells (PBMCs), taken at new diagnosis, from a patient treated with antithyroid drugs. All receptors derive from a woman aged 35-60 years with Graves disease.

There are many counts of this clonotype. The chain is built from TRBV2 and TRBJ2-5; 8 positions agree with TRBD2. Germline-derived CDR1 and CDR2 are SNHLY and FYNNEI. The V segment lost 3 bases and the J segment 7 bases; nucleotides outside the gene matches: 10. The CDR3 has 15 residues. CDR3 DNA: TGTGCCAGCAGTGAGTCGGGACTAGTCTTTCCGACCCAGTACTTC. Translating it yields CASSESGLVFPTQYF.

CDR3 loop: CASSLATYGPRTDTQYF. In DNA form, the CDR3 reads TGTGCCAGCAGCTTAGCGACATACGGTCCCCGCACAGATACGCAGTATTTT. V is TRBV7-9 and J is TRBJ2-3; D uncertain. V was trimmed by 0 bases and J by 1 base, leaving 14 bases between them. Germline V lookup: CDR1 SEHNR, CDR2 FQNEAQ (reference sequence). There are 17 residues in the CDR3.

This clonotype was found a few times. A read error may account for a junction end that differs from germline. Here the CDR3 reads CASSVAPQGASHEQYF. In nucleotides, the CDR3 is TGTGCCAGCAGCGTAGCCCCACAGGGGGCCTCCCACGAGCAGTACTTC. The chain carries TRBV9 and TRBJ2-7; TRBD1 matches 9 bases. This CDR3 has 16 residues. CDR1 SGDLS and CDR2 YYNGEE come from the germline V gene. The full variable domain, in which reference TRBV9 and TRBJ2-7 provide the parts outside the CDR3, is DSGVTQTPKHLITATGQRVTLRCSPRSGDLSVYWYQQSLDQGLQFLIQYYNGEERAKGNILERFSAQQFPDLHSELNLSSLELGDSALYFCASSVAPQGASHEQYFGPGTRLTVT.

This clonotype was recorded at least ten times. CDR3 DNA: TGCAGTGCTAGAACCTCAGATACGCAGTATTTT. Protein sequence: CSARTSDTQYF. The chain carries TRBV20-1 and TRBJ2-3; D not resolved. Looked up from germline, CDR1 is DFQATT and CDR2 is SNEGSKA (reference sequence). CDR3 length: 11 residues. V was trimmed by 2 bases and J by 4 bases, leaving 4 bases between them.

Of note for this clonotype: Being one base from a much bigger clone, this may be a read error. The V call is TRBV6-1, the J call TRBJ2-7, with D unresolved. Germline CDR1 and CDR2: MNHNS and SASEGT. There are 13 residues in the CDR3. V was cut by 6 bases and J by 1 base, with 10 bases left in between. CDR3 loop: CASRPLRSYEQYF. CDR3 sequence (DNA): TGTGCCAGCAGGCCCCTAAGGTCCTACGAGCAGTACTTC.

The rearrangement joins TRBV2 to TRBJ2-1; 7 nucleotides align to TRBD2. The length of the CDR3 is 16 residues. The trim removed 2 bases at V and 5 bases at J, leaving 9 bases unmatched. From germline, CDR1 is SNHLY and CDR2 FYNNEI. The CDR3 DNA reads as TGTGCCAGCAGTGAATTTCGGCTAGCGGCGGACAATGAGCAGTTCTTC. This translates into CASSEFRLAADNEQFF.

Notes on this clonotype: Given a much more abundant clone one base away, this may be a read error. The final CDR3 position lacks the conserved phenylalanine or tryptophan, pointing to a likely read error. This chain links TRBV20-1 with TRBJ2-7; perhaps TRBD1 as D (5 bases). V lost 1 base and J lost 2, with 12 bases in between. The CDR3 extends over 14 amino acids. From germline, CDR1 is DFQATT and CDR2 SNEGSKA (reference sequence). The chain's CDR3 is CSARVPTVTYEQYL. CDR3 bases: TGCAGTGCTAGAGTTCCGACAGTGACCTACGAGCAGTACTTG.

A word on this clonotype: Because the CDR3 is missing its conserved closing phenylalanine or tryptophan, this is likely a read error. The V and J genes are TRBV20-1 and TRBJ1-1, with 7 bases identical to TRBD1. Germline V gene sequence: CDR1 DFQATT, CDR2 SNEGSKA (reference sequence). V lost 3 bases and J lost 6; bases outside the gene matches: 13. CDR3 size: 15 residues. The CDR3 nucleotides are TGCAGTGCTAGCCACCTTAACAGGGGTTCGTCTGAAGCTTTCCTT. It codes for CSASHLNRGSSEAFL.

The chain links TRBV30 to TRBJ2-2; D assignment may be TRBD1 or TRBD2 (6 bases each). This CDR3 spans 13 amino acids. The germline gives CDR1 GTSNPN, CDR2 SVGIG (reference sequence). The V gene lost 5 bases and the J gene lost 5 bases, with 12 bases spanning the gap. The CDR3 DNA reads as TGTGCCTGGGCGGGACAATTAACCGGGGAGCTGTTTTTT. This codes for CAWAGQLTGELFF.